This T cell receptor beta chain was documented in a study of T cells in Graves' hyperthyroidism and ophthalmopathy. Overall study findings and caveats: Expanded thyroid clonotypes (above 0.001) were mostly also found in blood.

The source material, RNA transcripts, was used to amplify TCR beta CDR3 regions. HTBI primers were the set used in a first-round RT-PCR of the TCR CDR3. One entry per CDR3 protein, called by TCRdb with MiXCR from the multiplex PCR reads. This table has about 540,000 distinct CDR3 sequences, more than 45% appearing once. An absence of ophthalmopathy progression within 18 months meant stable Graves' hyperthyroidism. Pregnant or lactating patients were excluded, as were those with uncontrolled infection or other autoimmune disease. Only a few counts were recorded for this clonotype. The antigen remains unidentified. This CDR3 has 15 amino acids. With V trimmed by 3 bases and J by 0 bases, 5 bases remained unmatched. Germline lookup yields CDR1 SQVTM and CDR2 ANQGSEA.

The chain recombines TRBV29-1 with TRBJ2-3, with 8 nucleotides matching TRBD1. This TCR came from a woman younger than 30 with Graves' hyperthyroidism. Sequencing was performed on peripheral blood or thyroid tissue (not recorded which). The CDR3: CSVEGTGRSTDTQYF. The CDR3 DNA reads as TGCAGCGTTGAGGGGACAGGACGGAGCACAGATACGCAGTATTTT.